The rows below give T cell receptor beta chains drawn from one sample of a study of OX40 agonist ivuxolimab in advanced cancers. Sequenced by immunoSEQ multiplex PCR; TCRdb stores in-frame clones only, minus some. The table lists about 61,000 clones, approximately 90% of them singletons. The source material was CD4+ or CD8+ T cells sorted from blood, sampled in a trial of the OX40 agonist ivuxolimab. The receptors shown here come from an adult with an advanced solid tumor such as melanoma, head and neck, liver or kidney cancer. CDR3s include the opening cysteine and the closing phenylalanine or tryptophan. Each record gives: V gene, clone size, D gene, J gene, CDR3 protein, CDR3 DNA. A D gene is named only where the DNA matches it firmly. Size is omitted from some rows. Given values are once, few, many or a class for expanded clones.

v_call: TRBV6-1; clone_size: -; d_call: -; j_call: TRBJ1-1; cdr3_aa: CASSARQRPTEAFF; cdr3_nt: TGTGCCAGCAGTGCCCGACAGCGCCCCACTGAAGCTTTCTTT
v_call: TRBV5-1; clone_size: -; d_call: -; j_call: TRBJ2-7; cdr3_aa: CASSAGHGVSGEQYF; cdr3_nt: TGCGCCAGCAGCGCCGGGCACGGGGTATCGGGCGAGCAGTACTTC
v_call: TRBV6-6; clone_size: -; d_call: -; j_call: TRBJ2-3; cdr3_aa: CASKGFQYTDTQYF; cdr3_nt: TGTGCCAGCAAGGGGTTCCAGTACACAGATACGCAGTATTTT
v_call: TRBV5-4; clone_size: -; d_call: -; j_call: TRBJ1-3; cdr3_aa: CASSFQSGNTIYF; cdr3_nt: TGTGCCAGCAGCTTCCAATCTGGAAACACCATATATTTT
v_call: TRBV19; clone_size: once; d_call: TRBD1; j_call: TRBJ1-4; cdr3_aa: CASSIELAGQGRRLFF; cdr3_nt: TGTGCCAGTAGTATAGAGCTCGCGGGACAGGGTCGGCGGCTGTTTTTT
v_call: TRBV5-6; clone_size: once; d_call: -; j_call: TRBJ1-1; cdr3_aa: CASSLIGLGNTEAFF; cdr3_nt: TGTGCCAGCAGCTTGATAGGACTTGGGAACACTGAAGCTTTCTTT
v_call: TRBV10-1; clone_size: -; d_call: TRBD1; j_call: TRBJ2-1; cdr3_aa: CASSAGQGVYNEQFF; cdr3_nt: TGCGCCAGCAGCGCCGGACAGGGGGTCTACAATGAGCAGTTCTTC
v_call: TRBV5-4; clone_size: -; d_call: -; j_call: TRBJ1-3; cdr3_aa: CASSLPTGASGNTIYF; cdr3_nt: TGTGCCAGCAGCTTGCCTACGGGGGCCTCTGGAAACACCATATATTTT
v_call: TRBV7-3; clone_size: -; d_call: -; j_call: TRBJ2-2; cdr3_aa: CASSLIANTGELFF; cdr3_nt: TGTGCCAGCAGCTTAATTGCGAACACCGGGGAGCTGTTTTTT
v_call: TRBV7-2; clone_size: -; d_call: -; j_call: TRBJ2-2; cdr3_aa: CASSPGYHGELFF; cdr3_nt: TGTGCCAGCAGCCCGGGCTACCACGGGGAGCTGTTTTTT
v_call: TRBV5-1; clone_size: -; d_call: -; j_call: TRBJ1-1; cdr3_aa: CASSLYTGGVGTEAFF; cdr3_nt: TGCGCCAGCAGCTTGTATACCGGAGGGGTGGGCACTGAAGCTTTCTTT
v_call: TRBV19; clone_size: -; d_call: TRBD1; j_call: TRBJ1-2; cdr3_aa: CASSGPGQGNYGYTF; cdr3_nt: TGTGCCAGTAGTGGACCGGGACAGGGAAACTATGGCTACACCTTC
v_call: TRBV18; clone_size: -; d_call: -; j_call: TRBJ1-1; cdr3_aa: CASSSAILNTEAFF; cdr3_nt: TGTGCCAGCTCATCCGCGATCCTGAACACTGAAGCTTTCTTT
v_call: TRBV19; clone_size: -; d_call: -; j_call: TRBJ2-5; cdr3_aa: CASTPRGGETQYF; cdr3_nt: TGTGCCAGTACCCCGCGGGGTGGAGAGACCCAGTACTTC
v_call: TRBV6-5; clone_size: -; d_call: TRBD1; j_call: TRBJ1-5; cdr3_aa: CASRGQGENQPQHF; cdr3_nt: TGTGCCAGCAGAGGACAGGGAGAAAATCAGCCCCAGCATTTT
v_call: TRBV7-7; clone_size: -; d_call: TRBD2; j_call: TRBJ2-7; cdr3_aa: CASSSTSLGEQYF; cdr3_nt: TGTGCCAGCAGCTCGACTAGCCTCGGCGAGCAGTACTTC
v_call: TRBV4-2; clone_size: once; d_call: TRBD2; j_call: TRBJ2-3; cdr3_aa: CASSQEWSGGALDTQYF; cdr3_nt: TGTGCCAGCAGCCAAGAATGGAGCGGGGGGGCTTTAGATACGCAGTATTTT
v_call: TRBV28; clone_size: -; d_call: -; j_call: TRBJ1-2; cdr3_aa: CASSLPGQTQKSYGYTF; cdr3_nt: TGTGCCAGCAGTCTTCCGGGACAAACACAAAAGAGCTATGGCTACACCTTC
v_call: TRBV2; clone_size: -; d_call: -; j_call: TRBJ1-2; cdr3_aa: CAVPGRGYTF; cdr3_nt: TGTGCCGTCCCAGGGCGCGGCTACACCTTC
v_call: TRBV2; clone_size: -; d_call: TRBD1; j_call: TRBJ2-7; cdr3_aa: CASRVGQGEQYF; cdr3_nt: TGTGCCAGCAGAGTGGGACAGGGGGAGCAGTACTTC
v_call: TRBV19; clone_size: -; d_call: TRBD2; j_call: TRBJ2-7; cdr3_aa: CASSPGLAGVISYEQYF; cdr3_nt: TGTGCCAGTAGTCCAGGACTAGCGGGAGTTATCTCCTACGAGCAGTACTTC
v_call: TRBV10-3; clone_size: -; d_call: -; j_call: TRBJ2-5; cdr3_aa: CAIGEKGLQETQYF; cdr3_nt: TGTGCCATCGGGGAAAAAGGACTCCAAGAGACCCAGTACTTC
v_call: TRBV28; clone_size: -; d_call: TRBD1; j_call: TRBJ1-1; cdr3_aa: CASSSRTGALVSFF; cdr3_nt: TGTGCCAGCAGTTCTCGGACAGGAGCCCTTGTTTCTTTCTTT
v_call: TRBV19; clone_size: -; d_call: TRBD2; j_call: TRBJ2-1; cdr3_aa: CASSIKIKWASGSNEQFF; cdr3_nt: TGTGCCAGTAGTATCAAAATAAAGTGGGCTAGCGGGAGCAATGAGCAGTTCTTC
v_call: TRBV28; clone_size: -; d_call: -; j_call: TRBJ1-2; cdr3_aa: CASSLKGRYGYTF; cdr3_nt: TGTGCCAGCAGTTTAAAGGGGAGGTATGGCTACACCTTC
v_call: TRBV2; clone_size: -; d_call: TRBD1; j_call: TRBJ2-1; cdr3_aa: CASTVDRGQYNEQFF; cdr3_nt: TGTGCCAGCACCGTGGACAGGGGGCAGTACAATGAGCAGTTCTTC
v_call: TRBV29-1; clone_size: -; d_call: TRBD2; j_call: TRBJ2-3; cdr3_aa: CSAGAASGGTDTQYF; cdr3_nt: TGCAGCGCGGGAGCCGCTAGCGGGGGCACAGATACGCAGTATTTT
v_call: TRBV30; clone_size: -; d_call: -; j_call: TRBJ1-5; cdr3_aa: CAWSVAGLGGQPQHF; cdr3_nt: TGTGCCTGGAGTGTAGCAGGGTTGGGGGGTCAGCCCCAGCATTTT
v_call: TRBV27; clone_size: -; d_call: TRBD2; j_call: TRBJ2-7; cdr3_aa: CASRASISGTPYEQYF; cdr3_nt: TGTGCCAGCAGAGCTAGTATTAGCGGGACCCCCTACGAGCAGTACTTC
v_call: TRBV5-1; clone_size: -; d_call: -; j_call: TRBJ2-7; cdr3_aa: CASSLAVSYEQYF; cdr3_nt: TGCGCCAGCAGCTTGGCTGTGAGCTACGAGCAGTACTTC
v_call: TRBV20-1; clone_size: -; d_call: -; j_call: TRBJ2-3; cdr3_aa: CSAGSTDTQYF; cdr3_nt: TGCAGTGCTGGTAGCACAGATACGCAGTATTTT
v_call: TRBV2; clone_size: -; d_call: TRBD1; j_call: TRBJ2-2; cdr3_aa: CASSYRTGNTGELFF; cdr3_nt: TGTGCCAGCAGTTACCGGACAGGGAACACCGGGGAGCTGTTTTTT
v_call: TRBV5-1; clone_size: -; d_call: -; j_call: TRBJ1-1; cdr3_aa: CAIQAQGLNTEAFF; cdr3_nt: TGCGCCATCCAAGCTCAGGGGTTGAACACTGAAGCTTTCTTT
v_call: TRBV5-8; clone_size: few; d_call: -; j_call: TRBJ1-1; cdr3_aa: CASSLLSRETEAFF; cdr3_nt: TGTGCCAGCAGCTTGCTCTCCAGGGAAACTGAAGCTTTCTTT
v_call: TRBV6-1; clone_size: -; d_call: TRBD2; j_call: TRBJ2-1; cdr3_aa: CATSELAGGFGEQFF; cdr3_nt: TGTGCCACCTCAGAACTGGCGGGGGGCTTCGGTGAGCAGTTCTTC
v_call: TRBV28; clone_size: -; d_call: -; j_call: TRBJ1-2; cdr3_aa: CASSFGPLIYTF; cdr3_nt: TGTGCCAGCAGCTTTGGACCGTTAATCTACACCTTC
v_call: TRBV18; clone_size: -; d_call: -; j_call: TRBJ2-6; cdr3_aa: CASSPPILSGANVLTF; cdr3_nt: TGTGCCAGCTCACCACCAATACTTTCTGGGGCCAACGTCCTGACTTTC
v_call: TRBV2; clone_size: -; d_call: TRBD1; j_call: TRBJ2-3; cdr3_aa: CASSGGQGTEYF; cdr3_nt: TGTGCCAGCAGTGGGGGACAGGGGACGGAGTATTTT
v_call: TRBV28; clone_size: once; d_call: TRBD1; j_call: TRBJ1-2; cdr3_aa: CASSLLAGGALNYGYTF; cdr3_nt: TGTGCCAGCAGTTTATTGGCAGGGGGCGCTTTGAACTATGGCTACACCTTC